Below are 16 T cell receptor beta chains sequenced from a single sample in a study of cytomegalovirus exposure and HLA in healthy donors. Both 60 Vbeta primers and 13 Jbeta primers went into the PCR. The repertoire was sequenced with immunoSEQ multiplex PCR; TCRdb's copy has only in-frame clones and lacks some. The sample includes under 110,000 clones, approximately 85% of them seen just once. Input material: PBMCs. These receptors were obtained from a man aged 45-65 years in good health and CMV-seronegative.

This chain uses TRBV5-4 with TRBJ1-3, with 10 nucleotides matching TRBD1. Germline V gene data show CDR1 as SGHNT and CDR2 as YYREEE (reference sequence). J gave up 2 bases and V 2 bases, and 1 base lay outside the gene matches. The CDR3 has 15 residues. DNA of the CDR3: TGTGCCAGCAGCTTAGACAGGGGGCCTGGAAACACCATATATTTT. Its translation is CASSLDRGPGNTIYF.

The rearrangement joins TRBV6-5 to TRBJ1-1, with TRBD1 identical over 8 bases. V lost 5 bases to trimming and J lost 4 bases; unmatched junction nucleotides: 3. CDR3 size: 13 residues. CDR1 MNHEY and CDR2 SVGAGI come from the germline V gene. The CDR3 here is CASSRTGSTEAFF. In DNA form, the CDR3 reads TGTGCCAGCAGTCGGACAGGGAGCACTGAAGCTTTCTTT.

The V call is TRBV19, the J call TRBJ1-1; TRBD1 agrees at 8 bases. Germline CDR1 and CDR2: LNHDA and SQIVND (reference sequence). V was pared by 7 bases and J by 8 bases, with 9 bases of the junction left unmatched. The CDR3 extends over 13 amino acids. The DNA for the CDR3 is TGTGCCAGTACCCGGGGACAGGCTTTCGAAGCTTTCTTT. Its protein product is CASTRGQAFEAFF.

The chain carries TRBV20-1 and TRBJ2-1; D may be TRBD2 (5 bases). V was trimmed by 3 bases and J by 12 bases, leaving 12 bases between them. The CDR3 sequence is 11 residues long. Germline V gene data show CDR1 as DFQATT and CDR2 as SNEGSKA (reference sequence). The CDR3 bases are TGCAGTGCTAGCCGGCTAGCCGGGCAGTTCTTC. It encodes CSASRLAGQFF.

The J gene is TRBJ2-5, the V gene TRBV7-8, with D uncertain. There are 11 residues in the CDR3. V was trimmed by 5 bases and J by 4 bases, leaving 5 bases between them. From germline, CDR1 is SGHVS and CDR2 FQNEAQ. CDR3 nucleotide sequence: TGTGCCAGCAGCCCGGGAGAGACCCAGTACTTC. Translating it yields CASSPGETQYF.

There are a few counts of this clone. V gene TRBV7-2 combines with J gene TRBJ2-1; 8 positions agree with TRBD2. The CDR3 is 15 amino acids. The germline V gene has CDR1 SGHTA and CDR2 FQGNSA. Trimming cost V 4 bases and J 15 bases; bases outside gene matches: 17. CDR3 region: CASSSAVGGGHLGFF. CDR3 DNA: TGTGCCAGCAGCTCCGCGGTGGGCGGGGGGCACCTGGGGTTCTTC.

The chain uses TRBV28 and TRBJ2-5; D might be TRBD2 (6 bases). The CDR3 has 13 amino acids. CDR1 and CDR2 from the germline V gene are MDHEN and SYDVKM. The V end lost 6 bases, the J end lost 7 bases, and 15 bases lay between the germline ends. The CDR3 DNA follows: TGTGCCAGCAGCCCTGGGGTGGGGGGGACCCAGTACTTC. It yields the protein CASSPGVGGTQYF.

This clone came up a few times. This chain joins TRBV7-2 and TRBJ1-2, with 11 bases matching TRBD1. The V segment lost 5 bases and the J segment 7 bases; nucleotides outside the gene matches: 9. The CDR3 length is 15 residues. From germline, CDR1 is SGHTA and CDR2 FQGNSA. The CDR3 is CASSRGQGAGFGYTF. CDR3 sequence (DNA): TGTGCCAGCAGCCGCGGACAGGGGGCTGGGTTTGGCTACACCTTC.

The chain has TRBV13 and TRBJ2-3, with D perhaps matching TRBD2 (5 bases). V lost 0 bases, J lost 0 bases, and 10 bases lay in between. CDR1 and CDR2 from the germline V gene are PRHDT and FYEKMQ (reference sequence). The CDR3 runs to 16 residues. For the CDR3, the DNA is TGTGCCAGCAGCTTAGGGGTCAGCGGAAGCACAGATACGCAGTATTTT. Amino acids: CASSLGVSGSTDTQYF.

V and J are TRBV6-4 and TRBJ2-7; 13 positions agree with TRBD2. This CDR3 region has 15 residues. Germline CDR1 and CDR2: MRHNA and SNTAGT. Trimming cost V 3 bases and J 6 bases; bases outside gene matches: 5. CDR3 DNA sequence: TGTGCCAGCAGTGAAGGGACTAGCGGGGAGAGCGAGCAGTACTTC. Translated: CASSEGTSGESEQYF.

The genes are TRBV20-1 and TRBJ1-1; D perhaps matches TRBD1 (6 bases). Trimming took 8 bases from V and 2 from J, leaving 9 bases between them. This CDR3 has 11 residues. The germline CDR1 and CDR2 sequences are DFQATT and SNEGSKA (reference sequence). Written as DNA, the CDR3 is TGCAGTTACAGGGTAAACACTGAAGCTTTCTTT. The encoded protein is CSYRVNTEAFF.

The CDR3 is CASSLTGTGVDEQYF. For the CDR3, the DNA is TGTGCCAGCAGCTTGACCGGGACGGGGGTTGACGAGCAGTACTTC. The chain combines TRBV5-5 with TRBJ2-7; tentative D call: TRBD2 (6 bases). Trimming stripped 1 base from V and 5 bases from J, with 16 bases between. Germline CDR1 and CDR2: SGHKS and YYEKEE (reference sequence). CDR3 length: 15 amino acids.

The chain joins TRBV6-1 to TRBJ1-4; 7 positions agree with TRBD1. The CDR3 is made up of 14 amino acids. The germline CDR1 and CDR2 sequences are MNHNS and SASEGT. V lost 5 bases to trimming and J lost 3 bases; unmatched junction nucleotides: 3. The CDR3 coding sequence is TGTGCCAGCAGTCGGACAGGACCTAATGAAAAACTGTTTTTT. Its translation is CASSRTGPNEKLFF.

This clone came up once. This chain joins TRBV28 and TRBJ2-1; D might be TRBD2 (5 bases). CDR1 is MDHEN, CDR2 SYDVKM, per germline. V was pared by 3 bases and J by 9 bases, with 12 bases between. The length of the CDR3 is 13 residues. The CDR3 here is CASSFGAGGEQFF. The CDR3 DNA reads TGTGCCAGCAGTTTTGGCGCGGGCGGTGAGCAGTTCTTC.

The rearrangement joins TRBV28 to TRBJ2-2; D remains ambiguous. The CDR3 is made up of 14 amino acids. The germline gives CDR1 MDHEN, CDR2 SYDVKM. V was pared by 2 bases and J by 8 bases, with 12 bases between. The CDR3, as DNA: TGTGCCAGCAGTTTAAGCTCCGCGTCTGGGGAGCTGTTTTTT. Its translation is CASSLSSASGELFF.

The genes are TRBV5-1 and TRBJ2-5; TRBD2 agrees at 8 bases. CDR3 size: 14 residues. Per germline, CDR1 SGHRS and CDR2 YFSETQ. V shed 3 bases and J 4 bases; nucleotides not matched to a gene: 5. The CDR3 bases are TGCGCCAGCAGCTCCCGGGGGGGGAGAGAGACCCAGTACTTC. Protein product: CASSSRGGRETQYF. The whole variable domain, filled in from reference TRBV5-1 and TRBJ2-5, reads KAGVTQTPRYLIKTRGQQVTLSCSPISGHRSVSWYQQTPGQGLQFLFEYFSETQRNKGNFPGRFSGRQFSNSRSEMNVSTLELGDSALYLCASSSRGGRETQYFGPGTRLLVL.